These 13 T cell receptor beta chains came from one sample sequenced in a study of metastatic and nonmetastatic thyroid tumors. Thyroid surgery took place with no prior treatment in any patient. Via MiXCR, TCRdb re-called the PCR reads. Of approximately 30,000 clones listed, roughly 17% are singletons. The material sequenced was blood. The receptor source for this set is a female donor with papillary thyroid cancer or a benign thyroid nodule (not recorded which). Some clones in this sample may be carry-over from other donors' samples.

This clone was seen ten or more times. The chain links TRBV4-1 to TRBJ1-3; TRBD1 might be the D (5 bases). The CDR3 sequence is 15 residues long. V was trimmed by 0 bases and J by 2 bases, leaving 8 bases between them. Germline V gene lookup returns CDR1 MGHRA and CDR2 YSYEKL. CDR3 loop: CASSQDTRAGNTIYF. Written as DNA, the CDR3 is TGCGCCAGCAGCCAAGATACCAGGGCTGGAAACACCATATATTTT.

DNA of the CDR3: TGCAGTGCTAGAGTTCCACCCATGAACACTGAAGCTTTCTTT. Its protein product is CSARVPPMNTEAFF. The chain couples TRBV20-1 to TRBJ1-1; D unresolved. The germline V gene encodes CDR1 DFQATT and CDR2 SNEGSKA (reference sequence). The CDR3 covers 14 residues. The V gene lost 1 base and the J gene lost 0 bases, with 9 bases spanning the gap.

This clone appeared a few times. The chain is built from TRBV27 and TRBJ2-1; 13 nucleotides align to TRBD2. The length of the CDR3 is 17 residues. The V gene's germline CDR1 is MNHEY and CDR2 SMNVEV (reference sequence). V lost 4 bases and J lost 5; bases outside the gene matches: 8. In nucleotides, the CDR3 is TGTGCCAGCAGTTCCAGACTAGCGGGAGGCAGCGACAATGAGCAGTTCTTC. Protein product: CASSSRLAGGSDNEQFF.

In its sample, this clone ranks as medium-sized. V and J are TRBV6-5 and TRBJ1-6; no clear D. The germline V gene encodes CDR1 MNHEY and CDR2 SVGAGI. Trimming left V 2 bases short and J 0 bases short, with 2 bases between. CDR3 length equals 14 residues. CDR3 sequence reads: CASSYSSYNSPLHF. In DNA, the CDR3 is TGTGCCAGCAGTTACAGCTCCTATAATTCACCCCTCCACTTT.

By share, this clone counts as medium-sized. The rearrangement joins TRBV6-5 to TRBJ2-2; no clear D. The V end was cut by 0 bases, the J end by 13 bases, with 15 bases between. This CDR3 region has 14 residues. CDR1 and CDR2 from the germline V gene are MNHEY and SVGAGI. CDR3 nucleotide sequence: TGTGCCAGCAGTTACTCGGCTGCGCGGCTGTGGCTGTTTTTT. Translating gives CASSYSAARLWLFF.

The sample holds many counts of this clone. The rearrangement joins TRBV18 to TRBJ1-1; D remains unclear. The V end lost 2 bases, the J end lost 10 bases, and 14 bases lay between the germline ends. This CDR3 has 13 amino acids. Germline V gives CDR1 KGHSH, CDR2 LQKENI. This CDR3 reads CASSPNDAKVAFF. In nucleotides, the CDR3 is TGTGCCAGCTCACCAAATGACGCCAAGGTAGCTTTCTTT.

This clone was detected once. DNA of the CDR3: TGTGCCAGCAGCCGCGGACTAGCGGGAGCAGATGAGCAGTTCTTC. Translated: CASSRGLAGADEQFF. The V call is TRBV9, the J call TRBJ2-1, with 13 bases matching TRBD2. There are 15 residues in the CDR3. Germline lookup yields CDR1 SGDLS and CDR2 YYNGEE. V trimming: 4 bases; J trimming: 8 bases; junction bases outside the gene matches: 6.

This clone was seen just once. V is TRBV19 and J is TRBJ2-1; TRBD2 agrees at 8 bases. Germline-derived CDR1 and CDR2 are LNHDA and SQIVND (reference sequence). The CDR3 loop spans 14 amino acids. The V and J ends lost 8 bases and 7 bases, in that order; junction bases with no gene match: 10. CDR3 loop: CASHGHGGGNEQFF. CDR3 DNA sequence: TGTGCCAGTCACGGTCACGGGGGGGGGAATGAGCAGTTCTTC.

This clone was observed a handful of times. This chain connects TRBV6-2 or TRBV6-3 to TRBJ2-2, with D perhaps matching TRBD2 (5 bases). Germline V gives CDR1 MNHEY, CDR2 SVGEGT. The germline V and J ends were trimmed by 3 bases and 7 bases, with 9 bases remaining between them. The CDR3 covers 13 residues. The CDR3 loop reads CASSYKEVGELFF. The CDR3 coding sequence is TGTGCCAGCAGTTATAAGGAGGTCGGGGAGCTGTTTTTT.

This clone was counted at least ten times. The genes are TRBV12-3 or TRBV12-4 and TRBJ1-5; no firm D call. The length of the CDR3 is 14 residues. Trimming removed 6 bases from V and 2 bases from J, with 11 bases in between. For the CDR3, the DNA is TGTGCCAGCAGCCCCGTCCTGGGCAATCAGCCCCAGCATTTT. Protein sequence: CASSPVLGNQPQHF.

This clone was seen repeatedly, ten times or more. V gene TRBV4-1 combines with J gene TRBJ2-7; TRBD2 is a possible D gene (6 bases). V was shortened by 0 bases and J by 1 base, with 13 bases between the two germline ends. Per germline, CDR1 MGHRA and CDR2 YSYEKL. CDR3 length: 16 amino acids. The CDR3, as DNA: TGCGCCAGCAGCCAAGATCGGGACTTCTCTTCCTACGAGCAGTACTTC. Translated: CASSQDRDFSSYEQYF.

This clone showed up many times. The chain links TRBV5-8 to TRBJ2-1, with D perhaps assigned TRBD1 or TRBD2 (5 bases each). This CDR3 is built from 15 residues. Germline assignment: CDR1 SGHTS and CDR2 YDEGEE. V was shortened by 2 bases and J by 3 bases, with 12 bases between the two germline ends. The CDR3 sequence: CASSFTGTGYNEQFF. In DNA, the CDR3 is TGTGCCAGCAGCTTTACCGGGACGGGCTACAATGAGCAGTTCTTC.

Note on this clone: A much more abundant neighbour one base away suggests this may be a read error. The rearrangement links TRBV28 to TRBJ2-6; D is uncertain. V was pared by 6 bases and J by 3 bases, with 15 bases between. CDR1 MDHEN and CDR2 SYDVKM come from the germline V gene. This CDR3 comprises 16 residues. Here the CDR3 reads CASRPVQAGGANVLTF. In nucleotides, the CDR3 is TGTGCCAGCAGGCCAGTGCAGGCTGGTGGGGCCAACGTCCTGACTTTC. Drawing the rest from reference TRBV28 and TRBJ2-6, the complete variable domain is DVKVTQSSRYLVKRTGEKVFLECVQDMDHENMFWYRQDPGLGLRLIYFSYDVKMKEKGDIPEGYSVSREKKERFSLILESASTNQTSMYLCASRPVQAGGANVLTFGAGSRLTVL.